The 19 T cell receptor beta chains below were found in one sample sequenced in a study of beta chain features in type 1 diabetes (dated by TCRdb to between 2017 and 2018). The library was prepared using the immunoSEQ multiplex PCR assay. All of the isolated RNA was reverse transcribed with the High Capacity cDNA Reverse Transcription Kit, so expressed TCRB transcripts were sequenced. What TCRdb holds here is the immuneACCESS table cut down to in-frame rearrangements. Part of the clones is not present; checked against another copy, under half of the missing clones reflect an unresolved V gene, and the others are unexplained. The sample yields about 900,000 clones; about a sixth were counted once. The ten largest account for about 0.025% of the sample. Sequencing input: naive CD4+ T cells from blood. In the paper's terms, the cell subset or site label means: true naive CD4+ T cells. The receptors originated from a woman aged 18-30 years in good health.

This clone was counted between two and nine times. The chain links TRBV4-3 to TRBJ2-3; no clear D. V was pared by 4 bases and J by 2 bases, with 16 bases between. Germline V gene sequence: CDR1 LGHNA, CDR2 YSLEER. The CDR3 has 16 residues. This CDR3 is CASSPLAIISTDTQYF. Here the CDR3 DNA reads TGCGCCAGCAGCCCGTTAGCTATAATATCCACAGATACGCAGTATTTT.

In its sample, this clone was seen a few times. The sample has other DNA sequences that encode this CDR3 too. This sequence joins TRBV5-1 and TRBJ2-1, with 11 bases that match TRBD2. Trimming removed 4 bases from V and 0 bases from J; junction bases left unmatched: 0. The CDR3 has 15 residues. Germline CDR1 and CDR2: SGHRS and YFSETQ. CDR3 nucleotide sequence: TGCGCCAGCAGCACTAGCGGGAGCTCCTACAATGAGCAGTTCTTC. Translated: CASSTSGSSYNEQFF.

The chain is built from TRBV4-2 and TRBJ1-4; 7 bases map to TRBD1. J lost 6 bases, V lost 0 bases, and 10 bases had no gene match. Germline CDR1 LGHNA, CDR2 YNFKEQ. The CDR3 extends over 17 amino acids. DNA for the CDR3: TGTGCCAGCAGCCAAGATTCGGCAGGGGGGGTATATGAAAAACTGTTTTTT. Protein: CASSQDSAGGVYEKLFF.

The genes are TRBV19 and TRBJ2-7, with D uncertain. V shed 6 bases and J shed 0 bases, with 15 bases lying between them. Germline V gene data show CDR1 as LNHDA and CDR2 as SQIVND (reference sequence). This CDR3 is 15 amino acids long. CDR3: CASSADASFSYEQYF. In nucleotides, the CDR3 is TGTGCCAGTAGCGCAGATGCATCCTTCTCCTACGAGCAGTACTTC.

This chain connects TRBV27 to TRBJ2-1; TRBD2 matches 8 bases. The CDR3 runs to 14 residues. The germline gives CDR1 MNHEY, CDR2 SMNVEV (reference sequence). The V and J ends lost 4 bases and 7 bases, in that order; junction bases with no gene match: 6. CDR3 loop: CASSSGGRRNEQFF. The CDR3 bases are TGTGCCAGCAGTTCAGGCGGGAGGCGGAATGAGCAGTTCTTC.

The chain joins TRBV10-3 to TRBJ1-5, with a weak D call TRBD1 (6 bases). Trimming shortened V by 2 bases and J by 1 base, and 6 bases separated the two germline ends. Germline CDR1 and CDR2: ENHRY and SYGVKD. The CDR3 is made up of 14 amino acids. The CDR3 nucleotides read TGTGCCATCAGTGAGGGACAGAGCAATCAGCCCCAGCATTTT. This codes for CAISEGQSNQPQHF.

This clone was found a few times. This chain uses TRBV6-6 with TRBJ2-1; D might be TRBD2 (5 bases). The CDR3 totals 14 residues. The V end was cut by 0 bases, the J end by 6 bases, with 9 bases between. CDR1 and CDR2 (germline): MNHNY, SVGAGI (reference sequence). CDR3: CASSYSGLSNEQFF. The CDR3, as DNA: TGTGCCAGCAGTTACTCCGGACTCTCCAATGAGCAGTTCTTC.

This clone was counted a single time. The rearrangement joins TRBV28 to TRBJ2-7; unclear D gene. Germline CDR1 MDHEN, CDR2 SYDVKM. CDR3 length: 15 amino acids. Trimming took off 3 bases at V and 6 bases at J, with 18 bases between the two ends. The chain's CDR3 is CASSLSGSRAAEQYF. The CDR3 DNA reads TGTGCCAGCAGTTTGTCGGGCTCACGGGCCGCCGAGCAGTACTTC.

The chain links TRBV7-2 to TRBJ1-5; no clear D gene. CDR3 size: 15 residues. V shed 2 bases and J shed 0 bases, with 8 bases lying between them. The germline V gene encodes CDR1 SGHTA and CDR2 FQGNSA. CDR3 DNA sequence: TGTGCCAGCAGCTTAATCCTTGATAGCAATCAGCCCCAGCATTTT. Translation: CASSLILDSNQPQHF.

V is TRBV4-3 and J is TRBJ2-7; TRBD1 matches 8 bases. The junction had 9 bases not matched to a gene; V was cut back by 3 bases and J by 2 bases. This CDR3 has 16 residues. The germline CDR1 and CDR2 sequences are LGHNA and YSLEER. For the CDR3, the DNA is TGCGCCAGCAGCCATCACCCCCACAGGGGGACCTACGAGCAGTACTTC. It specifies CASSHHPHRGTYEQYF.

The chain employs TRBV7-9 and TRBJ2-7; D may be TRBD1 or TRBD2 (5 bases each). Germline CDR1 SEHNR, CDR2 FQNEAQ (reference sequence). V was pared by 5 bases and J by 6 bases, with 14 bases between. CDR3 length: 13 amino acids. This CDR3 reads CASSQGTGREQYF. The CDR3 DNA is TGTGCCAGCAGCCAAGGGACGGGGCGCGAGCAGTACTTC.

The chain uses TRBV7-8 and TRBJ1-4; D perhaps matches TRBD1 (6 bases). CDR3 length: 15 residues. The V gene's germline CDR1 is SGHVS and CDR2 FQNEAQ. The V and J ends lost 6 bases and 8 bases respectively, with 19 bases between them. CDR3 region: CASSRTVPLSEKLFF. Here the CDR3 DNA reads TGTGCCAGCAGTCGGACAGTACCCTTGTCGGAAAAACTGTTTTTT.

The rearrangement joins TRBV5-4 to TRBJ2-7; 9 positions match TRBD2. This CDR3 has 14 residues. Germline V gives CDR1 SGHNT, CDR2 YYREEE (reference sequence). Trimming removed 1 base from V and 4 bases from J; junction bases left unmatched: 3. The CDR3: CASSLMTSGYEQYF. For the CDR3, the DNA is TGTGCCAGCAGCTTGATGACTAGCGGTTACGAGCAGTACTTC.

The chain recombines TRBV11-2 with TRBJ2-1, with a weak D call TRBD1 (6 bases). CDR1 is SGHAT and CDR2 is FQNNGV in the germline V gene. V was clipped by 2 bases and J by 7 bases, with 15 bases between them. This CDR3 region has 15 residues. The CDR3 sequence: CASSLNPRGMNEQFF. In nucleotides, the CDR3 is TGTGCCAGCAGCTTAAACCCCAGGGGCATGAATGAGCAGTTCTTC.

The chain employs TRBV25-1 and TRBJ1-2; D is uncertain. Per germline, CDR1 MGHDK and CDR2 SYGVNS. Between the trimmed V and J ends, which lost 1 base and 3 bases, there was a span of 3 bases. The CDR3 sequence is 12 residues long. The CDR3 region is CASSELYYGYTF. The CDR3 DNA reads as TGTGCCAGCAGTGAATTGTACTATGGCTACACCTTC.

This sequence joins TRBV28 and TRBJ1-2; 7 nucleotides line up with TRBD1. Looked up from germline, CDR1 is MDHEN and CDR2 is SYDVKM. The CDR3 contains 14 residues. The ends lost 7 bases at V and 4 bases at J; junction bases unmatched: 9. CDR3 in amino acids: CASKSDRMFYGYTF. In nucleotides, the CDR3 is TGTGCCAGCAAGTCGGACAGGATGTTCTATGGCTACACCTTC.

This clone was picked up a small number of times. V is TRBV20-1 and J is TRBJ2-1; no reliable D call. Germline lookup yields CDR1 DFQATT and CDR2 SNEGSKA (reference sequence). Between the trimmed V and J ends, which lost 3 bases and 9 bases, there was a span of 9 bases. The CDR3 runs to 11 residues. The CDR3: CSASPTSEQFF. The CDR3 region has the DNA TGCAGTGCTAGCCCCACAAGTGAGCAGTTCTTC.

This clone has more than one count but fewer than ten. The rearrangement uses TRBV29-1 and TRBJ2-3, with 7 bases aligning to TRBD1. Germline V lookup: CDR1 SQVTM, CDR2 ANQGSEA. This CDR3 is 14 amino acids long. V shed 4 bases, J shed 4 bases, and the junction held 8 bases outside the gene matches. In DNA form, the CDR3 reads TGCAGCGTTGGCAGGGGGTTGGTCCCAGATACGCAGTATTTT. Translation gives CSVGRGLVPDTQYF.

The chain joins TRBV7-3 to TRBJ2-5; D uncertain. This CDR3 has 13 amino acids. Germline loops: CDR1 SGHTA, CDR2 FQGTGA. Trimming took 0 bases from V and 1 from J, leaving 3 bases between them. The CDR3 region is CASSLTFQETQYF. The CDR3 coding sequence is TGTGCCAGCAGCTTAACGTTCCAAGAGACCCAGTACTTC.